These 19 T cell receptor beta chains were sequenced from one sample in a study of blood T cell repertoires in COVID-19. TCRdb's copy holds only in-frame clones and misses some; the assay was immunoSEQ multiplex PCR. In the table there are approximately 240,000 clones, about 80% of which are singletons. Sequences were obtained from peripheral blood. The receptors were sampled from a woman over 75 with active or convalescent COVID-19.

Here the CDR3 reads CASKDLNSGNTIYF. DNA for the CDR3: TGTGCCAGTAAGGACTTGAACTCTGGAAACACCATATATTTT. The gene calls are TRBV19 and TRBJ1-3, with D unresolved. Trimming removed 7 bases at V and 0 bases at J, with 10 bases between. Germline loops: CDR1 LNHDA, CDR2 SQIVND (reference sequence). The CDR3 length is 14 residues.

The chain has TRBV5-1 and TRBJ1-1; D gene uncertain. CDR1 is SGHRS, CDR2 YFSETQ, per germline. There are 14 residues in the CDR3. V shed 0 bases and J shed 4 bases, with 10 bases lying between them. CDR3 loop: CASSLESGFTEAFF. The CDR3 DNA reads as TGCGCCAGCAGCTTGGAATCGGGGTTCACTGAAGCTTTCTTT.

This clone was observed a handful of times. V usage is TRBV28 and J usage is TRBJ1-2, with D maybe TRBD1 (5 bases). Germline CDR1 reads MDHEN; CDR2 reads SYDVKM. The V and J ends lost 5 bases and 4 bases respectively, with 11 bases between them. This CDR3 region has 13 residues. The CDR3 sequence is CASSRPQGYGYTF. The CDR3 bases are TGTGCCAGCAGTCGCCCCCAGGGCTATGGCTACACCTTC.

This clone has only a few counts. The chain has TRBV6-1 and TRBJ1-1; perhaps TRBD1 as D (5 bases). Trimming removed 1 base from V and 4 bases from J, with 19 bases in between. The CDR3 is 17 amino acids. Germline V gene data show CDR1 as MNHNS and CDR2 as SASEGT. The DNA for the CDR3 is TGTGCCAGCAGTGAAGGATTTGGGCAGGGTTTGGGCACTGAAGCTTTCTTT. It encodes CASSEGFGQGLGTEAFF.

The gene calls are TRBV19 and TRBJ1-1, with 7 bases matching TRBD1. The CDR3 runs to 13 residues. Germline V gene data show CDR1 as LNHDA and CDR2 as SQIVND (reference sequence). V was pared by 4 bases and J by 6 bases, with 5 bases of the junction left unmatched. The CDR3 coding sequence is TGTGCCAGTAGTACGCGACAGGGTCCTGAAGCTTTCTTT. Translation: CASSTRQGPEAFF.

CDR3 loop: CASSLGLQETQYF. As DNA, the CDR3 is TGTGCCAGCAGCTTAGGACTACAAGAGACCCAGTACTTC. The V call is TRBV11-3, the J call TRBJ2-5; D might be TRBD2 (5 bases). V lost 1 base to trimming and J lost 2 bases, with 5 bases between them. The V gene's germline CDR1 is SGHNT and CDR2 YENEEA. The CDR3 is 13 amino acids. The entire variable domain, with the rest obtained from reference TRBV11-3 and TRBJ2-5, is as follows: EAGVVQSPRYKIIEKKQPVAFWCNPISGHNTLYWYLQNLGQGPELLIRYENEEAVDDSQLPKDRFSAERLKGVDSTLKIQPAELGDSAVYLCASSLGLQETQYFGPGTRLLVL.

The CDR3 region has the DNA TGTGCCAGCAGCTCGGGACCGCCTTGGGGAGGGGATTCACCCCTCCACTTT. It is translated as CASSSGPPWGGDSPLHF. The J gene is TRBJ1-6, the V gene TRBV7-2; a weak D match, TRBD1 (5 bases). CDR1 and CDR2 from the germline V gene are SGHTA and FQGNSA. The CDR3 consists of 17 residues. The V end lost 4 bases, the J end lost 8 bases, and 21 bases lay between the germline ends.

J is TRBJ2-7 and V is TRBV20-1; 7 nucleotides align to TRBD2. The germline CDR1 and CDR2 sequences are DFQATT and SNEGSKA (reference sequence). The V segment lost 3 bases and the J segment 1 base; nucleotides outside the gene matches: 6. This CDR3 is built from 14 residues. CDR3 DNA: TGCAGTGCTAGTCATTCTAGCGGTTCCTACGAGCAGTACTTC. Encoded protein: CSASHSSGSYEQYF.

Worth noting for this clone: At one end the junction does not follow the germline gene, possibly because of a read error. CDR3 region: CASSGGGVLEF. CDR3 DNA: TGTGCCAGCAGTGGCGGCGGGGTTTTAGAGTTT. The chain employs TRBV2 and TRBJ2-3; possibly TRBD2 for D (6 bases). This CDR3 is 11 amino acids long. Germline lookup yields CDR1 SNHLY and CDR2 FYNNEI.

The chain's CDR3 is CASSFGVGGYGYTF. CDR3 coding DNA: TGTGCCAGCAGTTTCGGTGTGGGAGGCTATGGCTACACCTTC. The rearrangement uses TRBV27 and TRBJ1-2; D ambiguous. V was clipped by 3 bases and J by 4 bases, with 12 bases between them. Per germline, CDR1 MNHEY and CDR2 SMNVEV (reference sequence). The CDR3 spans 14 residues.

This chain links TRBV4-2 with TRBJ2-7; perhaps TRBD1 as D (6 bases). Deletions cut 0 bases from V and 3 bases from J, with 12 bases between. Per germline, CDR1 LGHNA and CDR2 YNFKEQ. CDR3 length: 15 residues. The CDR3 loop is CASSQDVGTIYEQYF. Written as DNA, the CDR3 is TGTGCCAGCAGCCAAGATGTTGGGACAATCTACGAGCAGTACTTC.

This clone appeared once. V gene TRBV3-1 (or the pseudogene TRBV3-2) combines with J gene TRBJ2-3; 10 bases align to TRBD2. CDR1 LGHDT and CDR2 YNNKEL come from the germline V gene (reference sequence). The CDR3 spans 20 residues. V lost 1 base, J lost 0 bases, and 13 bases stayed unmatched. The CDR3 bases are TGTGCCAGCAGCCAAGTATTCGACGCGTCTAGCGGGGGCAGCACAGATACGCAGTATTTT. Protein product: CASSQVFDASSGGSTDTQYF.

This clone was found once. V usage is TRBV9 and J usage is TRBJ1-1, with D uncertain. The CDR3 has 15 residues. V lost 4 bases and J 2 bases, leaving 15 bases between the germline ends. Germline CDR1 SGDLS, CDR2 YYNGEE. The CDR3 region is CASSLKGGVNTEAFF. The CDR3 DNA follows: TGTGCCAGCAGCCTCAAAGGCGGAGTTAACACTGAAGCTTTCTTT.

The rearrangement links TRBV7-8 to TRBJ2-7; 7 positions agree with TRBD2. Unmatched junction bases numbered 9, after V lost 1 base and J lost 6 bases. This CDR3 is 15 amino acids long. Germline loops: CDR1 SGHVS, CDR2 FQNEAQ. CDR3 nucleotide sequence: TGTGCCAGCAGCTTAGTGCCGGGGGGAGTCTCCGAGCAGTACTTC. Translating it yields CASSLVPGGVSEQYF.

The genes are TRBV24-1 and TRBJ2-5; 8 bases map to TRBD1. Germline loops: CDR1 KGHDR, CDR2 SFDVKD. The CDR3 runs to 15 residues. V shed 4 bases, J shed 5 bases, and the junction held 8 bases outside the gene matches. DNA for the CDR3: TGTGCCACCAGTGAGGCCCAGGGGGCGCGGGAGACCCAGTACTTC. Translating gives CATSEAQGARETQYF.

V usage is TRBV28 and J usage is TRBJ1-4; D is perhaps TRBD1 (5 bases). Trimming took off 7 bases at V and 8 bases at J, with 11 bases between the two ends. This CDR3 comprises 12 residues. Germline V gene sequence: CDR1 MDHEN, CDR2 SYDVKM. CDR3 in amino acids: CASTAGWEKLFF. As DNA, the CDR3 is TGTGCCAGCACCGCAGGGTGGGAAAAACTGTTTTTT.

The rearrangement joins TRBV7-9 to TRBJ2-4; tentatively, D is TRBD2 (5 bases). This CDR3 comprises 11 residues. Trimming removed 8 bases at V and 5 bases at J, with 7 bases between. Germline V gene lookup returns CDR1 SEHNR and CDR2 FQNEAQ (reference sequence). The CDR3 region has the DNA TGTGCCAGCGAGAGGGAAAACATTCAGTACTTC. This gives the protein CASERENIQYF. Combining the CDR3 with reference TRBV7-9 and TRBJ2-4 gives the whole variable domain DTGVSQNPRHKITKRGQNVTFRCDPISEHNRLYWYRQTLGQGPEFLTYFQNEAQLEKSRLLSDRFSAERPKGSFSTLEIQRTEQGDSAMYLCASERENIQYFGAGTRLSVL.

The CDR3 region has the DNA TGTGCCAGCAGCTTGGGAGGTGGCTACACCTTC. It yields the protein CASSLGGGYTF. The V call is TRBV5-6, the J call TRBJ1-2; no reliable D call. V lost 0 bases and J lost 7, with 4 bases in between. The germline V gene has CDR1 SGHDT and CDR2 YYEEEE. There are 11 residues in the CDR3.

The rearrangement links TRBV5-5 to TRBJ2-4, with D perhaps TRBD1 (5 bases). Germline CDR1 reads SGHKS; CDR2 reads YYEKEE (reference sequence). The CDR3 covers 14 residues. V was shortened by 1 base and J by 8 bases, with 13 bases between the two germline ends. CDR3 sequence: CASSLFAGSDIQYF. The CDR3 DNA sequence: TGTGCCAGCAGCTTGTTCGCAGGGTCGGACATTCAGTACTTC.